This TCR beta chain was identified during a study of blood T cell repertoires in COVID-19. Study details: Specimens from acute and convalescent COVID-19 originated in the United States, Italy and Spain. T cells, B-cell-depleted T cells, or PBMCs supplied cDNA or gDNA.

Assignments of participants to cohorts depended upon their own reported clinical history. This CDR3 is built from 15 residues. The V gene end was trimmed by 4 bases and the J gene end by 4 bases; junction bases not matched to a gene: 6. Germline lookup yields CDR1 PRHDT and CDR2 FYEKMQ (reference sequence). In the original processing: Estimation of nucleated cell counts relied on the amplification of reference gene primers. Profiling relied on immunoSEQ multiplex PCR, and the TCRdb table lists in-frame clones only, not all of them. The DNA was the basis for D and trimming; V, J and clone size are from that table. This table has 200,000 to 250,000 clones, around 90% appearing once.

The rearrangement uses TRBV13 and TRBJ2-7, with 11 bases matching TRBD2. This receptor was obtained from a man between 25 and 39 years old who had been exposed to COVID-19. The sequencing sample was made of PBMCs or T cells enriched from blood (not recorded which). The CDR3 protein is CASSSRLAGPYEQYF. The DNA of the CDR3 is TGTGCCAGCAGCTCCAGACTAGCGGGGCCATACGAGCAGTACTTC.